One sample yielded the 31 T cell receptor beta chains listed below, sequenced in a study of cytomegalovirus exposure and HLA in healthy donors listed by TCRdb under 2017. The protocol used for the library was the immunoSEQ multiplex PCR assay. Here the immuneACCESS table is served through TCRdb, limited to in-frame sequences with V and J called. Missing clones are a known gap in these copies; in checked studies unresolved V genes cover under half, and the rest lacks a known reason. In all, the sample holds about 150,000 clones, and just over 90% of those were seen once. The leading ten clones occupy about 0.75% of the sample. Sequencing input: PBMCs. The origin of the receptors is a man between 18 and 35 years old in good health and CMV-seronegative.

The CDR3 DNA sequence: TGTGCCAGCAGCCAGCATATACTAGCGGGGAACCAAGAGACCCAGTACTTC. Residues: CASSQHILAGNQETQYF. This chain connects TRBV5-6 to TRBJ2-5; TRBD2 agrees at 10 bases. CDR1 is SGHDT and CDR2 is YYEEEE in the germline V gene. Trimming at V came to 4 bases and at J to 0 bases, leaving 9 bases not matched to a gene. This CDR3 contains 17 residues.

The rearrangement links TRBV11-3 to TRBJ2-5; TRBD2 agrees at 8 bases. Germline trimming cut 1 base from V and 4 bases from J; bases unmatched to any gene: 5. CDR1 and CDR2 (germline): SGHNT, YENEEA. This CDR3 has 15 residues. CDR3: CASSLGKRETETQYF. For the CDR3, the DNA is TGTGCCAGCAGCTTAGGCAAGCGGGAGACAGAGACCCAGTACTTC.

This clone was counted a few times. J is TRBJ2-2 and V is TRBV7-2; maybe TRBD1 (5 bases). This CDR3 region has 15 residues. The V and J ends lost 3 bases and 2 bases respectively, with 10 bases between them. Germline CDR1 SGHTA, CDR2 FQGNSA. CDR3 loop: CASSLNRINTGELFF. CDR3 coding DNA: TGTGCCAGCAGCTTGAACAGGATTAACACCGGGGAGCTGTTTTTT.

This clone was observed a few times. The chain recombines TRBV30 with TRBJ2-2; D gene uncertain. Looked up from germline, CDR1 is GTSNPN and CDR2 is SVGIG (reference sequence). The CDR3 length is 13 residues. Trimming removed 3 bases at V and 1 base at J, with 6 bases between. This CDR3 reads CAWRAGNTGELFF. In DNA form, the CDR3 reads TGTGCCTGGAGGGCAGGGAACACCGGGGAGCTGTTTTTT.

The rearrangement links TRBV9 to TRBJ1-2, with D perhaps matching TRBD1 (5 bases). There are 16 residues in the CDR3. V gave up 3 bases and J gave up 0 bases, with 15 bases separating them. Germline V gene data show CDR1 as SGDLS and CDR2 as YYNGEE. The CDR3 region has the DNA TGTGCCAGCAGCGCCCCTCAGGGTGGGGCTAACTATGGCTACACCTTC. Translated: CASSAPQGGANYGYTF.

CDR3: CASSIKNRDSGNTIYF. Written as DNA, the CDR3 is TGTGCCAGTAGTATCAAGAACAGGGACTCTGGAAACACCATATATTTT. V gene TRBV19 combines with J gene TRBJ1-3; tentative D call: TRBD1 (6 bases). This CDR3 spans 16 amino acids. The V end lost 3 bases, the J end lost 0 bases, and 12 bases lay between the germline ends. The germline gives CDR1 LNHDA, CDR2 SQIVND (reference sequence). Full variable domain (outside the CDR3, taken from reference TRBV19 and TRBJ1-3): DGGITQSPKYLFRKEGQNVTLSCEQNLNHDAMYWYRQDPGQGLRLIYYSQIVNDFQKGDIAEGYSVSREKKESFPLTVTSAQKNPTAFYLCASSIKNRDSGNTIYFGEGSWLTVV.

The chain joins TRBV9 to TRBJ1-4; TRBD1 matches at 8 bases. V gave up 3 bases and J gave up 4 bases; unmatched junction bases: 11. CDR3 length: 17 residues. Germline values: CDR1 SGDLS, CDR2 YYNGEE. CDR3 in amino acids: CASSAKTGTGYNEKLFF. CDR3 nucleotide sequence: TGTGCCAGCAGCGCTAAAACCGGGACAGGCTATAATGAAAAACTGTTTTTT.

The chain is built from TRBV30 and TRBJ1-1, with D hard to call. V was clipped by 2 bases and J by 6 bases, with 10 bases between them. The CDR3 extends over 12 amino acids. Per germline, CDR1 GTSNPN and CDR2 SVGIG (reference sequence). CDR3 sequence (DNA): TGTGCCTGGAGTCTCCGGGGAGCTGAAGCTTTCTTT. It specifies CAWSLRGAEAFF.

The J gene is TRBJ2-7, the V gene TRBV5-1; weak D call: TRBD2 (5 bases). Germline CDR1 and CDR2: SGHRS and YFSETQ. The CDR3 length is 13 residues. The ends were cut back, 5 bases at V and 3 bases at J, with 12 bases in the middle. The CDR3 reads CASRDGINYEQYF. DNA of the CDR3: TGCGCCAGCAGGGACGGGATAAACTACGAGCAGTACTTC. Full variable domain (rest looked up from reference TRBV5-1 and TRBJ2-7): KAGVTQTPRYLIKTRGQQVTLSCSPISGHRSVSWYQQTPGQGLQFLFEYFSETQRNKGNFPGRFSGRQFSNSRSEMNVSTLELGDSALYLCASRDGINYEQYFGPGTRLTVT.

The chain recombines TRBV27 with TRBJ2-4, with 7 bases aligning to TRBD1. J gave up 6 bases and V 7 bases, and 9 bases lay outside the gene matches. In germline, CDR1 is MNHEY, CDR2 SMNVEV (reference sequence). The CDR3 has 14 amino acids. The DNA for the CDR3 is TGTGCCAGCACTGACGGGACAGTTGGAAACATTCAGTACTTC. The encoded protein is CASTDGTVGNIQYF.

This clone was observed a few times. The chain carries TRBV6-4 and TRBJ2-2; the match to TRBD2 covers 7 bases. V was clipped by 6 bases and J by 2 bases; unmatched bases: 6. Per the germline V gene, CDR1 is MRHNA and CDR2 is SNTAGT. The CDR3 runs to 15 residues. CDR3 sequence (DNA): TGTGCCAGCAGCAGGAGCGGGGATAACACCGGGGAGCTGTTTTTT. Encoded protein: CASSRSGDNTGELFF.

The chain recombines TRBV28 with TRBJ2-7; D is uncertain. Per the germline V gene, CDR1 is MDHEN and CDR2 is SYDVKM. The CDR3 sequence is 16 residues long. The V and J ends lost 6 bases and 0 bases respectively, with 18 bases between them. This CDR3 is CASRTGGGYGSYEQYV. The CDR3 region has the DNA TGTGCCAGCAGAACTGGCGGCGGCTACGGCTCCTACGAGCAGTACGTC.

This chain connects TRBV5-6 to TRBJ2-4; possible D gene TRBD1, 5 bases. The CDR3 is made up of 17 amino acids. The germline V gene has CDR1 SGHDT and CDR2 YYEEEE. V lost 3 bases and J 0 bases, leaving 16 bases between the germline ends. The chain's CDR3 is CASSWGVSELAKNIQYF. CDR3 bases: TGTGCCAGCAGCTGGGGCGTGTCGGAGCTAGCCAAAAACATTCAGTACTTC. Filled out from reference TRBV5-6 and TRBJ2-4, the complete variable domain reads DAGVTQSPTHLIKTRGQQVTLRCSPKSGHDTVSWYQQALGQGPQFIFQYYEEEERQRGNFPDRFSGHQFPNYSSELNVNALLLGDSALYLCASSWGVSELAKNIQYFGAGTRLSVL.

V gene TRBV14 combines with J gene TRBJ2-1, with TRBD1 identical over 11 bases. The ends lost 8 bases at V and 3 bases at J; junction bases unmatched: 3. Germline V CDR1 and CDR2: SGHDN, FVKESK. The CDR3 extends over 14 amino acids. The CDR3 bases are TGTGCCAGCCGGACAGGGGGCGACTACAATGAGCAGTTCTTC. Protein sequence: CASRTGGDYNEQFF. The whole variable domain, remainder taken from reference TRBV14 and TRBJ2-1, is EAGVTQFPSHSVIEKGQTVTLRCDPISGHDNLYWYRRVMGKEIKFLLHFVKESKQDESGMPNNRFLAERTGGTYSTLKVQPAELEDSGVYFCASRTGGDYNEQFFGPGTRLTVL.

V and J are TRBV15 and TRBJ2-3; perhaps TRBD1 as D (6 bases). Germline V gene lookup returns CDR1 LNHNV and CDR2 YYDKDF (reference sequence). This CDR3 is built from 17 residues. V lost 1 base, J lost 0 bases, and 14 bases lay in between. The CDR3 region is CATSRGDRRRSTDTQYF. In DNA form, the CDR3 reads TGTGCCACCAGCAGAGGAGACAGGCGGCGAAGCACAGATACGCAGTATTTT. The entire variable domain, with the rest obtained from reference TRBV15 and TRBJ2-3, is as follows: DAMVIQNPRYQVTQFGKPVTLSCSQTLNHNVMYWYQQKSSQAPKLLFHYYDKDFNNEADTPDNFQSRRPNTSFCFLDIRSPGLGDTAMYLCATSRGDRRRSTDTQYFGPGTRLTVL.

The rearrangement joins TRBV5-5 to TRBJ2-7, with 11 nucleotides matching TRBD1. The CDR3 runs to 14 residues. Germline V gene data show CDR1 as SGHKS and CDR2 as YYEKEE (reference sequence). V shed 4 bases, J shed 4 bases, and the junction held 4 bases outside the gene matches. Here the CDR3 reads CASSLRDRGYEQYV. The DNA for the CDR3 is TGTGCCAGCAGCCTACGGGACAGGGGGTACGAGCAGTACGTC.

The chain employs TRBV19 and TRBJ1-2; D possibly corresponds to TRBD1 (6 bases). Germline V gives CDR1 LNHDA, CDR2 SQIVND (reference sequence). V was shortened by 2 bases and J by 0 bases, with 19 bases between the two germline ends. The CDR3 is 18 residues long. CDR3 sequence: CASSIPPGQGSTNYGYTF. In nucleotides, the CDR3 is TGTGCCAGTAGTATACCCCCGGGGCAGGGGTCGACTAACTATGGCTACACCTTC.

This rearrangement joins TRBV6-4 to TRBJ2-2; D might be TRBD2 (5 bases). The ends were cut back, 0 bases at V and 5 bases at J, with 13 bases in the middle. Per germline, CDR1 MRHNA and CDR2 SNTAGT. The CDR3 sequence is 16 residues long. In nucleotides, the CDR3 is TGTGCCAGCAGTGACTCTCCAGGCGAGGGAACCGGGGAGCTGTTTTTT. It encodes CASSDSPGEGTGELFF.

The genes are TRBV6-5 and TRBJ1-2; D call uncertain. The germline V gene has CDR1 MNHEY and CDR2 SVGAGI. V gave up 0 bases and J gave up 4 bases, with 6 bases separating them. This CDR3 comprises 13 residues. The CDR3 reads CASSYSYGYGYTF. The CDR3 DNA is TGTGCCAGCAGTTACTCTTACGGCTATGGCTACACCTTC.

This rearrangement joins TRBV9 to TRBJ1-2, with D perhaps TRBD1 (6 bases). V dropped 3 bases and J dropped 4 bases, with 16 bases sitting between them. Germline V gene data show CDR1 as SGDLS and CDR2 as YYNGEE. There are 15 residues in the CDR3. The CDR3 spells CASSADGQTSYGYTF. For the CDR3, the DNA is TGTGCCAGCAGCGCGGATGGACAGACGAGCTATGGCTACACCTTC.

This clone was found once. The genes are TRBV15 and TRBJ2-7; 7 bases are a match to TRBD2. Trimming took 5 bases from V and 7 from J; bases not matched to a gene: 17. Germline CDR1 LNHNV, CDR2 YYDKDF (reference sequence). The CDR3 loop spans 16 amino acids. The CDR3 DNA reads as TGTGCCACCAGCGGGGGGGAGTTCGGTCCCACTAGGGAGCAGTACGTC. Translating it yields CATSGGEFGPTREQYV.

The chain recombines TRBV7-8 with TRBJ2-3, with TRBD2 matching 8 bases. Germline CDR1 and CDR2: SGHVS and FQNEAQ. This CDR3 contains 17 residues. Losses at the gene ends were 3 bases for V and 2 bases for J; bases not matched to a gene: 10. CDR3 in amino acids: CASSFRPSGGTTDTQYF. CDR3 nucleotide sequence: TGTGCCAGCAGCTTTCGTCCGAGCGGGGGTACCACAGATACGCAGTATTTT.

This clone was seen once. The chain couples TRBV9 to TRBJ2-1; tentatively, D is TRBD2 (6 bases). The V end was cut by 3 bases, the J end by 9 bases, with 13 bases between. CDR3 length equals 13 residues. Germline loops: CDR1 SGDLS, CDR2 YYNGEE. This chain's CDR3 is CASSAGGSSEQFF. CDR3 nucleotides: TGTGCCAGCAGCGCAGGAGGGTCCAGTGAGCAGTTCTTC.

This chain connects TRBV7-9 to TRBJ2-7; 7 nucleotides align to TRBD1. Trimming cost V 5 bases and J 3 bases; bases outside gene matches: 7. The CDR3 totals 14 residues. Germline V CDR1 and CDR2: SEHNR, FQNEAQ (reference sequence). The CDR3 bases are TGTGCCAGCAGCGTCCCGGGACAGAACTACGAGCAGTACTTC. It translates to CASSVPGQNYEQYF.

This chain uses TRBV7-6 with TRBJ2-3; 11 nucleotides align to TRBD2. The CDR3 runs 18 residues. Trimming at V came to 5 bases and at J to 5 bases, leaving 15 bases not matched to a gene. CDR1 and CDR2 (germline): SGHVS, FNYEAQ. CDR3 sequence: CASSPTIWTSGPRDTQYF. The CDR3 region has the DNA TGTGCCAGCAGCCCGACGATATGGACTAGCGGGCCAAGAGATACGCAGTATTTT.

The chain employs TRBV6-4 and TRBJ2-1; unclear D gene. This CDR3 contains 13 residues. V was pared by 5 bases and J by 8 bases, with 13 bases between. Germline V gives CDR1 MRHNA, CDR2 SNTAGT. This chain's CDR3 is CASSIQTEDEQFF. In DNA form, the CDR3 reads TGTGCCAGCAGTATCCAGACCGAGGATGAGCAGTTCTTC.

The V and J genes are TRBV2 and TRBJ2-7; a possible D gene is TRBD1 (5 bases). The ends were cut back, 6 bases at V and 6 bases at J, with 12 bases in the middle. The length of the CDR3 is 12 residues. Germline CDR1 SNHLY, CDR2 FYNNEI. Here the CDR3 DNA reads TGTGCCAGCAGCCCGACAGAGATCGAGCAGTACGTC. This gives the protein CASSPTEIEQYV.

V and J are TRBV2 and TRBJ2-3; 13 bases match TRBD2. The J segment lost 2 bases and the V segment lost 6 bases, leaving 11 bases of the junction unmatched. CDR1 and CDR2 from the germline V gene are SNHLY and FYNNEI. The CDR3 totals 18 residues. The CDR3 DNA follows: TGTGCCAGCAGAGACACTAGCGGGAGGGCCCAGATCACAGATACGCAGTATTTT. The encoded protein is CASRDTSGRAQITDTQYF.

The chain recombines TRBV10-3 with TRBJ2-3; 11 bases align to TRBD2. With V trimmed by 10 bases and J by 5 bases, 11 bases remained unmatched. In germline, CDR1 is ENHRY, CDR2 SYGVKD. The CDR3 is 15 residues long. CDR3 in DNA: TGTGCCACGGGGTTTAGCGGGGGGGCATTAGATACGCAGTATTTT. Protein sequence: CATGFSGGALDTQYF.

The gene calls are TRBV6-4 and TRBJ2-7; 7 positions match TRBD2. The CDR3 is 15 amino acids. Germline V lookup: CDR1 MRHNA, CDR2 SNTAGT. Trimming took 4 bases from V and 3 from J; bases not matched to a gene: 9. CDR3 in amino acids: CASSGKRDYRYEQYV. DNA for the CDR3: TGTGCCAGCAGTGGGAAAAGGGACTACCGCTACGAGCAGTACGTC.

This chain joins TRBV6-5 and TRBJ1-5; D is possibly TRBD1 (6 bases). V was shortened by 2 bases and J by 5 bases, with 16 bases between the two germline ends. Germline V gene sequence: CDR1 MNHEY, CDR2 SVGAGI. The CDR3 has 16 amino acids. CDR3 in DNA: TGTGCCAGCAGTTACAATGGTCCACAGGGCGATCAGCCCCAGCATTTT. This sequence encodes CASSYNGPQGDQPQHF.